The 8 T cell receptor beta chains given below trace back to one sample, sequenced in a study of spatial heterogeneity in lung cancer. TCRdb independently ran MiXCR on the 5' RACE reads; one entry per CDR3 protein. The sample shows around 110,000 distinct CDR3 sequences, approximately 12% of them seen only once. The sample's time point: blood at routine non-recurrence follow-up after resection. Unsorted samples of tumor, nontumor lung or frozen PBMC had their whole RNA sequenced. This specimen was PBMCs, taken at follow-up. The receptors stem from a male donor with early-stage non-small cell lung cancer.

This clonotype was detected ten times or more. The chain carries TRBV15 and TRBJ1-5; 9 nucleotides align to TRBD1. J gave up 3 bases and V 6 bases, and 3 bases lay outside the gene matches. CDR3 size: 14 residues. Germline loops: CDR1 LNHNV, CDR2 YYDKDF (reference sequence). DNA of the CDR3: TGTGCCACCAGACGGACAGGGGACAATCAGCCCCAGCATTTT. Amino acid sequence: CATRRTGDNQPQHF.

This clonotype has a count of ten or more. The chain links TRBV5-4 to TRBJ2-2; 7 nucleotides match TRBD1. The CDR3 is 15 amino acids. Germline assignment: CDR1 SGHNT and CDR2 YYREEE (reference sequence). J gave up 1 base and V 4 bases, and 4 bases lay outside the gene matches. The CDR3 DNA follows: TGTGCCAGCAGCCTGGACAGGAGGAACACCGGGGAGCTGTTTTTT. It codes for CASSLDRRNTGELFF.

The CDR3 nucleotides read TGCGCCAGCAGTCTAACTGCTGGGGAAACCCAGCATTTT. This translates into CASSLTAGETQHF. The chain carries TRBV4-1 and TRBJ1-5; no clear D gene. This CDR3 region has 13 residues. CDR1 is MGHRA, CDR2 YSYEKL, per germline. Trimming removed 6 bases from V and 11 bases from J, with 17 bases in between.

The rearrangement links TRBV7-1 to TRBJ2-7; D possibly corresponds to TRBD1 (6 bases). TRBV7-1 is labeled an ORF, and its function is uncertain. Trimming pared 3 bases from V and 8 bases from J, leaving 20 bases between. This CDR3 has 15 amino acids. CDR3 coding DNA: TGTGCCAGCAGCTCCCAAGGACAGACCAATACGAAGCAGTACTTC. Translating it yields CASSSQGQTNTKQYF.

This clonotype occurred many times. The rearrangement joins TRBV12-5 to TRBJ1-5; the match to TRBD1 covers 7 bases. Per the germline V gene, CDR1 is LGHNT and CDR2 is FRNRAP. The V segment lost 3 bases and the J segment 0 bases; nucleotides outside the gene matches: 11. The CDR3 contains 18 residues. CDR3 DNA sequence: TGTGCTAGTGGTTTCGACGGGACAGCCCTTTATAGCAATCAGCCCCAGCATTTT. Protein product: CASGFDGTALYSNQPQHF. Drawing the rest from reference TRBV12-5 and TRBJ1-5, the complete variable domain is DARVTQTPRHKVTEMGQEVTMRCQPILGHNTVFWYRQTMMQGLELLAYFRNRAPLDDSGMPKDRFSAEMPDATLATLKIQPSEPRDSAVYFCASGFDGTALYSNQPQHFGDGTRLSIL.

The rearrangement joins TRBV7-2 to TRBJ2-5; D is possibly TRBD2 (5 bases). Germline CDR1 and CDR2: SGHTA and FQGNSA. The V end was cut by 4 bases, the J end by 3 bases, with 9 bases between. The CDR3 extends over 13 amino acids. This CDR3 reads CASSSTREETQYF. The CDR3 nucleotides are TGTGCCAGCAGCTCCACTAGAGAAGAGACCCAGTACTTC.

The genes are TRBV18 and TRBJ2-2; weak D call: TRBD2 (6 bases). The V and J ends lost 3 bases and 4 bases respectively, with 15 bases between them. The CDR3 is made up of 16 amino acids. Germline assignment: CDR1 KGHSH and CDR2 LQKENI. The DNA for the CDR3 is TGTGCCAGCTCACCGCAGAGCGGGCTAAGCACCGGGGAGCTGTTTTTT. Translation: CASSPQSGLSTGELFF.

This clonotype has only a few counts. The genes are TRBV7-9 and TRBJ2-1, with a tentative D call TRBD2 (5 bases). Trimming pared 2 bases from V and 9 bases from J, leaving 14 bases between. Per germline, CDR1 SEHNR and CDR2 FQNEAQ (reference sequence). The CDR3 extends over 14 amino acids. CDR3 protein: CASSLSLRGSEQFF. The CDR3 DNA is TGTGCCAGCAGCTTAAGCTTGAGAGGGAGTGAGCAGTTCTTC.